This TCR beta chain appears in the sequencing data of a study of shared clonotypes between healthy human individuals. Study-wide points: Blood was the only sampled material, and tissue repertoires likely differ.

A single count supports this clone. What it recognizes is unknown. Within the sample, other DNA sequences also encode this same CDR3. The repertoire was sequenced with immunoSEQ multiplex PCR; TCRdb's copy has only in-frame clones and lacks some. The data contain 2 million to 3 million clones, around nine tenths of them singletons. Germline CDR1 reads SGHRS; CDR2 reads YFSETQ. Unmatched junction bases numbered 3, after V lost 0 bases and J lost 5 bases. CDR3 length: 14 residues. The source is a man aged 18 to 35 in good health. The V gene is TRBV5-1, the J gene TRBJ2-5; TRBD1 matches 8 bases. Sequencing used naive CD4+ T cells sorted from blood. Subset meaning: CD45RA+ positively selected. The chain's CDR3 is CASSLGQGRETQYF. For the CDR3, the DNA is TGCGCCAGCAGCTTGGGACAGGGGAGGGAGACCCAGTACTTC. The full variable domain, its missing parts supplied by reference TRBV5-1 and TRBJ2-5, is KAGVTQTPRYLIKTRGQQVTLSCSPISGHRSVSWYQQTPGQGLQFLFEYFSETQRNKGNFPGRFSGRQFSNSRSEMNVSTLELGDSALYLCASSLGQGRETQYFGPGTRLLVL.